Listed below are T cell receptor beta chains from one sample, sequenced in a study of OX40 agonist ivuxolimab in advanced cancers. Repertoires were generated with immunoSEQ multiplex PCR, while TCRdb's copy carries only in-frame clones and drops some. The sample yields 75,000 to 100,000 clones, around nine tenths seen once. Sequenced here: CD4+ or CD8+ T cells sorted from blood, sampled in a trial of the OX40 agonist ivuxolimab. These TCRs come from an adult with an advanced solid tumor such as melanoma, head and neck, liver or kidney cancer. Each CDR3 is given with its conserved first and last residue. D genes are given only for firm matches. Expanded clones are given a class, and other clones once, few, many or no size at all.

V,J,D,size,CDR3,DNA
TRBV19,TRBJ2-3,TRBD2,-,CASRNGLALSTDTQYF,TGTGCCAGTAGGAACGGACTAGCGCTTAGCACAGATACGCAGTATTTT
TRBV15,TRBJ1-5,-,medium-sized,CATSRDNQPQHF,TGTGCCACCAGCAGAGATAATCAGCCCCAGCATTTT
TRBV18,TRBJ2-3,-,-,CASSTWTTDTQYF,TGTGCCAGCTCCACCTGGACAACAGATACGCAGTATTTT
TRBV9,TRBJ2-5,TRBD2,-,CASSGGGRRGETQYF,TGTGCCAGCAGCGGAGGCGGGAGGAGGGGGGAGACCCAGTACTTC
TRBV9,TRBJ2-1,-,-,CASSVTGASYNEQFF,TGTGCCAGCAGCGTGACAGGAGCATCCTACAATGAGCAGTTCTTC
TRBV5-1,TRBJ2-1,-,once,CASSLQGHNEQFF,TGCGCCAGCAGCTTGCAGGGGCACAATGAGCAGTTCTTC
TRBV4-2,TRBJ2-5,TRBD2,-,CASSSRTSGSGETQYF,TGTGCCAGCAGCTCTCGGACTAGCGGGAGTGGAGAGACCCAGTACTTC
TRBV7-2,TRBJ2-3,-,-,CASSLGAPDTQYF,TGTGCCAGCAGCTTAGGGGCCCCAGATACGCAGTATTTT
TRBV11-2,TRBJ2-5,TRBD1,-,CASSFRGTGSRETQYF,TGTGCCAGCAGCTTCCGTGGGACAGGGTCGCGAGAGACCCAGTACTTC
TRBV28,TRBJ1-2,TRBD1,-,CASSFGTVSNYGYTF,TGTGCCAGCAGTTTTGGGACAGTCTCTAACTATGGCTACACCTTC
TRBV5-1,TRBJ1-4,-,-,CASSFGTAATNEKLFF,TGCGCCAGCAGCTTCGGGACGGCTGCAACTAATGAAAAACTGTTTTTT
TRBV28,TRBJ2-7,-,-,CASSTYEQYF,TGTGCCAGCAGTACCTACGAGCAGTACTTC
TRBV5-6,TRBJ1-3,-,-,CASSLESSTIYF,TGTGCCAGCAGCTTGGAATCCAGCACCATATATTTT
TRBV6-1,TRBJ2-2,-,-,CASTEACGELFF,TGTGCCAGCACCGAAGCTTGCGGGGAGCTGTTTTTT
TRBV27,TRBJ1-5,-,-,CASSPRGIGQPQHF,TGTGCCAGCAGTCCCAGGGGTATCGGTCAGCCCCAGCATTTT
TRBV5-1,TRBJ2-7,-,-,CASSYLHEQYF,TGTGCCAGCAGCTATTTACACGAGCAGTACTTC
TRBV7-2,TRBJ2-3,TRBD2,-,CASSKIAGDTDTQYF,TGTGCCAGCAGCAAAATAGCGGGGGACACAGATACGCAGTATTTT
TRBV10-3,TRBJ1-5,-,-,CAISPGEGPQHF,TGTGCCATCAGCCCAGGAGAAGGGCCCCAGCATTTT
TRBV2,TRBJ2-3,-,-,CASSEDTHLDTQYF,TGTGCCAGCAGTGAAGATACGCATTTAGATACGCAGTATTTT
TRBV18,TRBJ2-3,TRBD2,-,CASSPPKLAGARDTQYF,TGTGCCAGCTCACCACCGAAACTAGCGGGAGCTAGAGATACGCAGTATTTT
TRBV5-8,TRBJ1-4,-,once,CASSLIGATNEKLFF,TGTGCCAGCAGCTTGATCGGTGCAACTAATGAAAAACTGTTTTTT
TRBV7-2,TRBJ2-5,-,-,CASSLVVAQETQYF,TGTGCCAGCAGCTTAGTGGTTGCGCAGGAGACCCAGTACTTC
TRBV28,TRBJ2-1,TRBD2,-,CASTSGYNEQFF,TGTGCCAGCACTAGCGGCTACAATGAGCAGTTCTTC
TRBV29-1,TRBJ2-5,-,-,CSVAPGAGETQYF,TGCAGCGTTGCCCCCGGGGCCGGAGAGACCCAGTACTTC
TRBV28,TRBJ2-7,-,-,CASRLSVTYEQYF,TGTGCCAGCAGATTGTCGGTGACCTACGAGCAGTACTTC
TRBV5-6,TRBJ2-2,-,once,CASSETRENTGELFF,TGTGCCAGCAGCGAGACTCGAGAGAACACCGGGGAGCTGTTTTTT
TRBV7-9,TRBJ1-5,-,-,CASSLQQGAQHF,TGTGCCAGCAGCTTACAACAGGGAGCCCAGCATTTT
TRBV7-9,TRBJ2-2,-,-,CASSLEYGGELFF,TGTGCCAGCAGCTTAGAGTACGGCGGGGAGCTGTTTTTT
TRBV7-8,TRBJ2-1,TRBD1,-,CASSPVTGSTEQFF,TGTGCCAGCAGCCCAGTGACAGGGTCGACTGAGCAGTTCTTC
TRBV27,TRBJ2-1,-,-,CASSKPPSAEQFF,TGTGCCAGCAGTAAACCGCCTAGCGCAGAGCAGTTCTTC
TRBV30,TRBJ1-1,-,-,CAWSDSYASEAFF,TGTGCCTGGAGTGACAGCTACGCCTCTGAAGCTTTCTTT
TRBV11-2,TRBJ2-5,-,few,CASSLSGGRETQYF,TGTGCCAGCAGCTTAAGTGGGGGGCGAGAGACCCAGTACTTC
TRBV7-2,TRBJ2-3,TRBD2,-,CASSSAGLAAPSDTQYF,TGTGCCAGCAGCTCAGCGGGGCTAGCGGCACCCAGCGATACGCAGTATTTT
TRBV5-5,TRBJ2-1,-,-,CASSLDVRSYNEQFF,TGTGCCAGCAGCTTGGACGTTAGGTCCTACAATGAGCAGTTCTTC
TRBV28,TRBJ1-1,-,-,CASRTQGYTEAFF,TGTGCCAGCAGAACACAGGGTTACACTGAAGCTTTCTTT
TRBV28,TRBJ1-1,TRBD1,-,CASIGTGDPGTEAFF,TGTGCCAGCATAGGGACAGGGGATCCCGGCACTGAAGCTTTCTTT
TRBV28,TRBJ2-1,-,once,CASSLRVEQFF,TGTGCCAGCAGTTTAAGGGTTGAGCAGTTCTTC
TRBV9,TRBJ1-3,-,once,CASSVADSSGNTIYF,TGTGCCAGCAGCGTAGCCGACAGCTCTGGAAACACCATATATTTT